A single sample is the source of the 19 T cell receptor beta chains below, sequenced in a study of vaccination effects on CD4 cells after COVID-19. Their antigen targets remain unknown. Before sequencing took place, the ViraFEST assay used viral peptide pools to expand antigen-specific CD4+ T cells. Isolation of CD4+ T cells took place after less than 12 days of culture. Previously uninfected by SARS-CoV-2, the vaccine recipients also showed negative nucleocapsid antibodies. The data were produced by immunoSEQ multiplex PCR, yet TCRdb's version contains in-frame clones alone and is incomplete. The table includes under 70,000 clones, over 70% detected once. The sample in question was CD4+ T cells from PBMCs cultured with HCoV-OC43 spike peptides, obtained before COVID-19 vaccination. Subset defined: HCoV-OC43 spike overlapping peptide pool stimulation. These receptors originate from a human donor who received a COVID-19 vaccine.

This chain connects TRBV7-2 to TRBJ1-5; 8 bases map to TRBD1. J was trimmed by 1 base and V by 5 bases; bases with no gene match: 7. Germline CDR1 SGHTA, CDR2 FQGNSA. The CDR3 extends over 16 amino acids. CDR3 in amino acids: CASSLQGATSNQPQHF. CDR3 bases: TGTGCCAGCAGCCTTCAGGGGGCGACGAGCAATCAGCCCCAGCATTTT.

J is TRBJ1-1 and V is TRBV19; maybe TRBD1 (6 bases). The V end was cut by 3 bases, the J end by 1 base, with 15 bases between. This CDR3 contains 16 residues. Germline-derived CDR1 and CDR2 are LNHDA and SQIVND (reference sequence). The CDR3 is CASSIPAGAKNTEAFF. The CDR3 nucleotides are TGTGCCAGTAGTATCCCTGCAGGGGCCAAGAACACTGAAGCTTTCTTT.

This clone came up once. The chain uses TRBV6-6 and TRBJ2-1, with D tentatively TRBD1 (5 bases). The CDR3 is 12 residues long. Germline values: CDR1 MNHNY, CDR2 SVGAGI (reference sequence). Trimming took 4 bases from V and 8 from J, leaving 9 bases between them. CDR3: CASSFRVHEQFF. DNA of the CDR3: TGTGCCAGCAGTTTCAGGGTGCATGAGCAGTTCTTC.

CDR3 nucleotides: TGCGCCAGCAGCCCCGGGACGGAGAACACTGAAGCTTTCTTT. It codes for CASSPGTENTEAFF. V and J are TRBV4-3 and TRBJ1-1, with a tentative D call TRBD1 (5 bases). V lost 4 bases, J lost 1 base, and 10 bases lay in between. This CDR3 spans 14 amino acids. Germline values: CDR1 LGHNA, CDR2 YSLEER.

The chain combines TRBV5-1 with TRBJ2-5; 7 bases align to TRBD1. V gave up 4 bases and J gave up 7 bases; unmatched junction bases: 13. This CDR3 has 15 amino acids. Germline V CDR1 and CDR2: SGHRS, YFSETQ. CDR3 protein: CASSTFPGQAGTQYF. CDR3 DNA: TGCGCCAGCAGCACTTTCCCCGGACAGGCGGGGACCCAGTACTTC.

The CDR3 reads CASSYGQGSPKAFF. The CDR3 DNA follows: TGTGCCAGCAGTTACGGGCAGGGATCACCCAAAGCTTTCTTT. V is TRBV6-6 and J is TRBJ1-1; D is perhaps TRBD1 (5 bases). Germline CDR1 reads MNHNY; CDR2 reads SVGAGI (reference sequence). This CDR3 has 14 amino acids. V gave up 2 bases and J gave up 9 bases, with 16 bases separating them.

This clone was recorded once. The chain combines TRBV5-1 with TRBJ2-7, with D maybe TRBD1 (5 bases). Germline CDR1 and CDR2: SGHRS and YFSETQ. The CDR3 consists of 13 residues. V lost 3 bases and J lost 3, with 10 bases in between. DNA of the CDR3: TGCGCCAGCAGCTCAGGCCAGGGCTACGAGCAGTACGTC. It encodes CASSSGQGYEQYV.

The chain joins TRBV10-3 to TRBJ2-7; D gene unclear. Trimming left V 7 bases short and J 5 bases short, with 9 bases between. The CDR3 consists of 11 residues. Germline assignment: CDR1 ENHRY and CDR2 SYGVKD. CDR3 DNA: TGTGCCATCACCGTAGGAGACGAGCAGTACGTC. Residues: CAITVGDEQYV.

CDR3 sequence: CASSEMGGGYYNEQFF. The CDR3 nucleotides read TGTGCCAGCAGTGAAATGGGCGGGGGTTATTACAATGAGCAGTTCTTC. J is TRBJ2-1 and V is TRBV6-1; 7 bases align to TRBD2. V lost 2 bases and J lost 4; bases outside the gene matches: 8. Germline V gene lookup returns CDR1 MNHNS and CDR2 SASEGT. This CDR3 has 16 amino acids.

The gene calls are TRBV2 and TRBJ2-5; D is unresolved. Germline assignment: CDR1 SNHLY and CDR2 FYNNEI. The CDR3 totals 13 residues. The ends were cut back, 2 bases at V and 1 base at J, with 5 bases in the middle. The CDR3 spells CASSERTQETQYF. The DNA for the CDR3 is TGTGCCAGCAGTGAACGGACCCAAGAGACCCAGTACTTC.

The genes are TRBV9 and TRBJ1-1; D ambiguous. Germline-derived CDR1 and CDR2 are SGDLS and YYNGEE. Trimming stripped 4 bases from V and 3 bases from J, with 13 bases between. CDR3 length: 14 residues. CDR3 protein: CASSPQVLYTEAFF. The DNA for the CDR3 is TGTGCCAGCAGCCCGCAGGTTCTCTACACTGAAGCTTTCTTT.

The chain joins TRBV5-1 to TRBJ1-6; unclear D gene. This CDR3 has 15 amino acids. The ends were cut back, 0 bases at V and 8 bases at J, with 12 bases in the middle. Germline loops: CDR1 SGHRS, CDR2 YFSETQ. The CDR3 sequence is CASSLGDQDYSPLHF. DNA of the CDR3: TGCGCCAGCAGCTTGGGTGACCAGGACTATTCACCCCTCCACTTT.

The chain links TRBV27 to TRBJ2-7; 7 bases match TRBD1. Germline assignment: CDR1 MNHEY and CDR2 SMNVEV (reference sequence). The CDR3 spans 15 residues. The V gene end was trimmed by 6 bases and the J gene end by 0 bases; junction bases not matched to a gene: 8. The DNA of the CDR3 is TGTGCCAGCAGACCCGGACAGGCCACCTCCTACGAGCAGTACGTC. Amino acid sequence: CASRPGQATSYEQYV.

The V call is TRBV11-2, the J call TRBJ2-2; 7 positions match TRBD2. CDR1 and CDR2 from the germline V gene are SGHAT and FQNNGV. The CDR3 is made up of 17 amino acids. The J segment lost 6 bases and the V segment lost 0 bases, leaving 10 bases of the junction unmatched. The CDR3 sequence is CASSLELRGYFAGELFF. The CDR3 DNA sequence: TGTGCCAGCAGCTTAGAATTGCGGGGGTATTTTGCCGGGGAGCTGTTTTTT.

This chain connects TRBV6-5 to TRBJ1-2; possible D gene TRBD1, 6 bases. The V and J ends lost 2 bases and 5 bases respectively, with 12 bases between them. This CDR3 region has 14 residues. Germline V gene sequence: CDR1 MNHEY, CDR2 SVGAGI. This chain's CDR3 is CASSYQGQLYGYTF. In nucleotides, the CDR3 is TGTGCCAGCAGTTACCAAGGACAGCTATATGGCTACACCTTC.

The rearrangement uses TRBV2 and TRBJ2-5, with D possibly TRBD1 on 6 matching bases. The CDR3 totals 13 residues. The germline V gene encodes CDR1 SNHLY and CDR2 FYNNEI. V lost 7 bases and J 0 bases, leaving 9 bases between the germline ends. CDR3 bases: TGTGCCAGCAAACGGGACAACCAAGAGACCCAGTACTTC. Its protein is CASKRDNQETQYF.

The chain couples TRBV30 to TRBJ1-6; TRBD1 aligns across 7 bases. Germline assignment: CDR1 GTSNPN and CDR2 SVGIG (reference sequence). The CDR3 runs to 16 residues. V lost 3 bases, J lost 1 base, and 6 bases stayed unmatched. The CDR3, as DNA: TGTGCCTGGAGGGGGACAGTCCATTCCTATAATTCACCCCTCCACTTT. It encodes CAWRGTVHSYNSPLHF.

This clone was detected once. This chain joins TRBV19 and TRBJ2-3; 10 bases are shared with TRBD2. The germline V gene has CDR1 LNHDA and CDR2 SQIVND (reference sequence). This CDR3 spans 19 amino acids. The trim removed 3 bases at V and 2 bases at J, leaving 14 bases unmatched. The CDR3 nucleotides read TGTGCCAGTAGTATGAGAAGCGGGGGGGCCGTTAGGAACACAGATACGCAGTATTTT. Protein product: CASSMRSGGAVRNTDTQYF.

This rearrangement joins TRBV27 to TRBJ2-2; possible D gene TRBD1, 5 bases. The ends were cut back, 6 bases at V and 8 bases at J, with 16 bases in the middle. CDR3 size: 14 residues. Germline values: CDR1 MNHEY, CDR2 SMNVEV (reference sequence). The DNA of the CDR3 is TGTGCCAGCAGGCCGGGCAGGGTTACTGGGGAGCTGTTTTTT. Amino acids: CASRPGRVTGELFF.